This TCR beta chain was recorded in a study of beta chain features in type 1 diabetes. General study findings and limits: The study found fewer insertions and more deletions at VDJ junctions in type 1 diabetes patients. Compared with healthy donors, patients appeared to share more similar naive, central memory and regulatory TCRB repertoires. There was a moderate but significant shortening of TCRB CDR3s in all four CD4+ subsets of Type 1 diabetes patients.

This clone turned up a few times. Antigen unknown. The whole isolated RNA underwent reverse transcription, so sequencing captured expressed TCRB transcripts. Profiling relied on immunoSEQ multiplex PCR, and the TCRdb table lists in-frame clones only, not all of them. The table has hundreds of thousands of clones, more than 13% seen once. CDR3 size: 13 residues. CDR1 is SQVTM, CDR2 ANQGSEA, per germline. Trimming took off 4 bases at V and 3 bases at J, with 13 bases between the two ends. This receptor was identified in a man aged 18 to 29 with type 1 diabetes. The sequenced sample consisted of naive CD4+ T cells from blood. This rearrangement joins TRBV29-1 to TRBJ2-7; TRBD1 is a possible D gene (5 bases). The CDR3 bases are TGCAGCGTTGGGCCCAGGGTGAACTACGAGCAGTACTTC. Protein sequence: CSVGPRVNYEQYF.